This T cell receptor beta chain was captured in a study of T-cell memory formation after mild COVID-19. Findings and limits, study-wide: Mostly located in CM and EM were contracting CD4+ clones, with contracting CD8+ clones located in EMRA.

This clonotype was found a few times. Its specificity is not known. From the 5' RACE reads, TCRdb called clonotypes with MiXCR, one entry per CDR3 protein. This table holds 300,000 or so distinct CDR3 sequences, about a sixth found once. The receptor was isolated from a man younger than 35 who had mild COVID-19 (a few samples of this study predate the infection). Cell type and time point are not known. Sequencing was done on a sample of PBMCs or a T cell subset sorted from them (not recorded which).

The CDR3 bases are TGTGCCAGCAGTTACAAAGGAAGTGTCTACAATGAGCAGTTCTTC. It encodes CASSYKGSVYNEQFF. The chain employs TRBV6-5 and TRBJ2-1; no clear D gene. The CDR3 has 15 residues. V lost 2 bases and J 3 bases, leaving 11 bases between the germline ends. Germline V gene lookup returns CDR1 MNHEY and CDR2 SVGAGI.